The 20 T cell receptor beta chains presented below share a single source sample, sequenced in a study of cytomegalovirus exposure and HLA in healthy donors. The primer mix had 60 Vbeta and 13 Jbeta primers. Sequencing used immunoSEQ multiplex PCR; TCRdb keeps in-frame clones, though not all of them. The sample carries over 90,000 clones, roughly 80% recorded once. Material for sequencing was PBMCs. These receptors came from a man aged 40-49 years in good health and CMV-seronegative.

V and J are TRBV19 and TRBJ2-1; a weak D match, TRBD2 (6 bases). This CDR3 spans 16 amino acids. V shed 1 base and J shed 8 bases, with 18 bases lying between them. The germline CDR1 and CDR2 sequences are LNHDA and SQIVND (reference sequence). CDR3 nucleotides: TGTGCCAGTAGTATAGGGGTAGCGGTGGGGTTTGATGAGCAGTTCTTC. It yields the protein CASSIGVAVGFDEQFF.

In regard to this clone: The identical CDR3 is also encoded by other nucleotide sequences in the sample. The rearrangement joins TRBV10-3 to TRBJ1-2, with D unresolved. Trimming stripped 6 bases from V and 4 bases from J, with 15 bases between. CDR1 and CDR2 from the germline V gene are ENHRY and SYGVKD. This CDR3 is 14 amino acids long. As DNA, the CDR3 is TGTGCCATCAGCCCTGGGCAGACCCCCTATGGCTACACCTTC. Protein sequence: CAISPGQTPYGYTF.

V gene TRBV10-3 combines with J gene TRBJ1-4; tentative D call: TRBD1 (5 bases). Germline CDR1 is ENHRY and CDR2 is SYGVKD. This CDR3 region has 14 residues. Trimming took 2 bases from V and 6 from J, leaving 10 bases between them. This CDR3 is CAISEQGRHEKLFF. CDR3 DNA: TGTGCCATCAGTGAGCAGGGTCGGCATGAAAAACTGTTTTTT.

The V gene is TRBV7-6, the J gene TRBJ1-5; D perhaps matches TRBD1 (5 bases). The V and J ends lost 1 base and 5 bases respectively, with 6 bases between them. CDR3 length: 13 amino acids. Germline V gives CDR1 SGHVS, CDR2 FNYEAQ. The CDR3 region is CASSLVGDQPQHF. In DNA form, the CDR3 reads TGTGCCAGCAGCTTAGTAGGGGATCAGCCCCAGCATTTT.

The CDR3: CASSAGDSYNQPQHF. For the CDR3, the DNA is TGTGCCAGTAGTGCCGGGGACAGCTACAATCAGCCCCAGCATTTT. This chain uses TRBV19 with TRBJ1-5, with 7 bases lining up with TRBD1. There are 15 residues in the CDR3. CDR1 is LNHDA, CDR2 SQIVND, per germline (reference sequence). Trimming cost V 5 bases and J 3 bases; bases outside gene matches: 7.

The chain couples TRBV2 to TRBJ2-5, with TRBD2 as a possible D gene (6 bases). The CDR3 has 15 amino acids. CDR1 and CDR2 (germline): SNHLY, FYNNEI. Deletions cut 6 bases from V and 5 bases from J, with 19 bases between. CDR3 protein: CASREGTASLETQYF. DNA of the CDR3: TGTGCCAGCAGGGAGGGGACGGCAAGTCTGGAGACCCAGTACTTC.

The chain is built from TRBV2 and TRBJ1-2, with TRBD1 identical over 9 bases. With V trimmed by 7 bases and J by 4 bases, 4 bases remained unmatched. CDR3 length: 13 amino acids. Per the germline V gene, CDR1 is SNHLY and CDR2 is FYNNEI. Here the CDR3 DNA reads TGTGCCAGCAAAACAGGGGGCGGCTATGGCTACACCTTC. Protein sequence: CASKTGGGYGYTF. Full variable domain (rest looked up from reference TRBV2 and TRBJ1-2): EPEVTQTPSHQVTQMGQEVILRCVPISNHLYFYWYRQILGQKVEFLVSFYNNEISEKSEIFDDQFSVERPDGSNFTLKIRSTKLEDSAMYFCASKTGGGYGYTFGSGTRLTVV.

V is TRBV7-3 and J is TRBJ2-6, with D possibly matching TRBD2 (5 bases). This CDR3 is built from 17 residues. Per the germline V gene, CDR1 is SGHTA and CDR2 is FQGTGA. Trimming shortened V by 4 bases and J by 1 base, and 14 bases separated the two germline ends. DNA for the CDR3: TGTGCCAGCAGCTCCCGTCCCGGGAAATCTGGGGCCAACGTCCTGACTTTC. Amino acid sequence: CASSSRPGKSGANVLTF.

The sample holds one count of this clone. This chain connects TRBV5-1 to TRBJ2-5; 10 bases map to TRBD2. The V gene's germline CDR1 is SGHRS and CDR2 YFSETQ. The CDR3 length is 14 residues. V trimming: 6 bases; J trimming: 5 bases; junction bases outside the gene matches: 7. The CDR3 DNA follows: TGCGCCAGCACTAAGCGGGGGGGCCTTGAGACCCAGTACTTC. It codes for CASTKRGGLETQYF.

V and J are TRBV11-1 and TRBJ2-2; no clear D gene. The V gene's germline CDR1 is SGHAT and CDR2 FQDESV (reference sequence). Trimming left V 2 bases short and J 3 bases short, with 13 bases between. This CDR3 is built from 16 residues. CDR3 residues: CASSLTMGVDTGELFF. CDR3 coding DNA: TGTGCCAGCAGCTTAACTATGGGTGTGGACACCGGGGAGCTGTTTTTT.

J is TRBJ2-5 and V is TRBV27; 10 nucleotides line up with TRBD1. The CDR3 runs to 15 residues. Germline loops: CDR1 MNHEY, CDR2 SMNVEV (reference sequence). V dropped 5 bases and J dropped 1; count of bases not matched to a gene: 4. The CDR3 nucleotides are TGTGCCAGCAGTCCCGGGGACAGGGGCCAAGAGACCCAGTACTTC. It specifies CASSPGDRGQETQYF.

V usage is TRBV10-1 and J usage is TRBJ2-3, with 9 bases matching TRBD2. Unmatched junction bases numbered 4, after V lost 3 bases and J lost 3 bases. The germline CDR1 and CDR2 sequences are WNHNN and SYGVQD (reference sequence). The CDR3 sequence is 15 residues long. CDR3 protein: CASSDVAGGTDTQYF. The CDR3 bases are TGCGCCAGCAGTGATGTTGCGGGGGGGACAGATACGCAGTATTTT.

A remark on this clone: One end of the junction varies from germline; a read error may be responsible. V gene TRBV25-1 combines with J gene TRBJ1-4; possible D gene TRBD1, 5 bases. Germline V gene data show CDR1 as MGHDK and CDR2 as SYGVNS. CDR3 size: 16 residues. Here the CDR3 reads CASSEWMTELNEKLFF. CDR3 coding DNA: TGTGCCAGCAGCGAATGGATGACAGAGCTCAATGAAAAACTGTTTTTT.

The rearrangement uses TRBV6-5 and TRBJ1-1; D ambiguous. The CDR3 loop spans 13 amino acids. V was cut by 6 bases and J by 1 base, with 9 bases left in between. In germline, CDR1 is MNHEY, CDR2 SVGAGI. CDR3 bases: TGTGCCAGCAGGATGGCCCGGAACACTGAAGCTTTCTTT. The encoded protein is CASRMARNTEAFF.

In its sample, this clone was seen a few times. The gene calls are TRBV4-1 and TRBJ1-1; D uncertain. This CDR3 has 14 amino acids. The germline gives CDR1 MGHRA, CDR2 YSYEKL. V was pared by 2 bases and J by 0 bases, with 7 bases between. The CDR3 coding sequence is TGCGCCAGCAGCCAACCTCGGGTGAACACTGAAGCTTTCTTT. It yields the protein CASSQPRVNTEAFF.

CDR3 in DNA: TGTGCCAGCCGGGACACCGGCTCCTACGAGCAGTACTTC. Amino acids: CASRDTGSYEQYF. J is TRBJ2-7 and V is TRBV2; possible D gene TRBD1, 6 bases. V dropped 8 bases and J dropped 0 bases, with 11 bases sitting between them. Per the germline V gene, CDR1 is SNHLY and CDR2 is FYNNEI. This CDR3 has 13 amino acids.

This rearrangement joins TRBV2 to TRBJ1-2; D call uncertain. This CDR3 contains 13 residues. V shed 1 base and J shed 4 bases, with 7 bases lying between them. Germline CDR1 reads SNHLY; CDR2 reads FYNNEI. CDR3 nucleotides: TGTGCCAGCAGTGAAGGGCAGCGCTATGGCTACACCTTC. Translated, it gives CASSEGQRYGYTF.

The V call is TRBV9, the J call TRBJ2-2, with 7 bases lining up with TRBD2. The junction had 7 bases not matched to a gene; V was cut back by 4 bases and J by 4 bases. CDR1 SGDLS and CDR2 YYNGEE come from the germline V gene. This CDR3 is 15 amino acids long. The CDR3 coding sequence is TGTGCCAGCAGCCCGCGGGACTACCGCACCGGGGAGCTGTTTTTT. Translated: CASSPRDYRTGELFF.

This clone has just one count. The V and J genes are TRBV27 and TRBJ2-7; D perhaps matches TRBD2 (5 bases). Germline V CDR1 and CDR2: MNHEY, SMNVEV (reference sequence). This CDR3 is 14 amino acids long. V lost 7 bases and J 2 bases, leaving 15 bases between the germline ends. The CDR3 nucleotides read TGTGCCAGCATGCGGGCCGGAACGCCCTACGAGCAGTACTTC. It yields the protein CASMRAGTPYEQYF.

The V and J genes are TRBV18 and TRBJ1-1; 12 nucleotides line up with TRBD1. This CDR3 is 15 amino acids long. The V gene end was trimmed by 5 bases and the J gene end by 11 bases; junction bases not matched to a gene: 12. Germline loops: CDR1 KGHSH, CDR2 LQKENI. This chain's CDR3 is CASSKSGTGGAWAFF. Here the CDR3 DNA reads TGTGCCAGCTCAAAATCCGGGACAGGGGGCGCATGGGCTTTCTTT.